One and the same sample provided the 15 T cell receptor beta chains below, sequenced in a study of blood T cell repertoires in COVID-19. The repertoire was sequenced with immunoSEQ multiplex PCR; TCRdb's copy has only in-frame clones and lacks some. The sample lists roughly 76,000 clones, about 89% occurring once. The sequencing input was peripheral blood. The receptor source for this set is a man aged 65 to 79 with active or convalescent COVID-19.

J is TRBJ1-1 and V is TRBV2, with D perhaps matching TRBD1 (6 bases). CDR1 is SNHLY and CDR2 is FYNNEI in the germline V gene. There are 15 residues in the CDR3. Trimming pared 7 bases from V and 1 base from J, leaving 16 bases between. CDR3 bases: TGTGCCAGCAACCCCAGGGACACGTCGAACACTGAAGCTTTCTTT. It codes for CASNPRDTSNTEAFF.

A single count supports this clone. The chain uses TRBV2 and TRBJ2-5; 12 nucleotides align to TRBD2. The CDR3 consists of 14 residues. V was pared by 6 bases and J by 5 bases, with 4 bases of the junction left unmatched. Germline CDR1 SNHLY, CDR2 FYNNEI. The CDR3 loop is CASRPTSGGETQYF. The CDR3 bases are TGTGCCAGCAGACCGACTAGCGGGGGCGAGACCCAGTACTTC.

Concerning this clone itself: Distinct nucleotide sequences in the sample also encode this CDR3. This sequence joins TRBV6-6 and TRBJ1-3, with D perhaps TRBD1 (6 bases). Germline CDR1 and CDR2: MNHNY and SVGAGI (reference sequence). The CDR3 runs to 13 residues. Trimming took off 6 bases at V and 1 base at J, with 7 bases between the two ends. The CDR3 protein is CASRQGSGNTIYF. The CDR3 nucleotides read TGTGCCAGCAGGCAGGGGTCTGGAAACACCATATATTTT.

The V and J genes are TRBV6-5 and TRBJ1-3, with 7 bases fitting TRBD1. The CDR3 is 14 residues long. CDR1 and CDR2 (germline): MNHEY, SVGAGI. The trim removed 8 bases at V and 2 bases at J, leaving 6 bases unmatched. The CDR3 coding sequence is TGTGCCAGCGGGCCAGACAGGGCTGGAAACACCATATATTTT. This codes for CASGPDRAGNTIYF.

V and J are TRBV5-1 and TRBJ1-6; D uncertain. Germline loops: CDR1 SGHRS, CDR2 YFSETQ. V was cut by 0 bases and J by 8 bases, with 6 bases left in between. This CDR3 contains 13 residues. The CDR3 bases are TGCGCCAGCAGCTTGGCCGAGGATTCACCCCTCCACTTT. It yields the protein CASSLAEDSPLHF.

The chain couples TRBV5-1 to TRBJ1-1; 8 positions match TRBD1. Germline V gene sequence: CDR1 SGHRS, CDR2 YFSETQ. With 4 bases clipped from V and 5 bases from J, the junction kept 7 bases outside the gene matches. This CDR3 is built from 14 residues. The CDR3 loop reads CASSSQGARTEAFF. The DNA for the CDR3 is TGCGCCAGCAGCAGCCAGGGGGCACGGACTGAAGCTTTCTTT.

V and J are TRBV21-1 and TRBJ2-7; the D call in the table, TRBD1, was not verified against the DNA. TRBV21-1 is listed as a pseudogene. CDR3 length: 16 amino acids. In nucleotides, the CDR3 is TGTGCCAGCAGCAAAGGAGGTTTAAGGGACAGGGACGAGCAGTACTTC. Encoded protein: CASSKGGLRDRDEQYF.

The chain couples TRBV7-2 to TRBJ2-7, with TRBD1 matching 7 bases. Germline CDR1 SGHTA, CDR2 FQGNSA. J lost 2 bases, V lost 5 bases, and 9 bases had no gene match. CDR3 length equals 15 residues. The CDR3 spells CASSQYRDSTYEQYF. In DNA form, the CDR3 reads TGTGCCAGCAGCCAGTACCGGGACAGTACCTACGAGCAGTACTTC.

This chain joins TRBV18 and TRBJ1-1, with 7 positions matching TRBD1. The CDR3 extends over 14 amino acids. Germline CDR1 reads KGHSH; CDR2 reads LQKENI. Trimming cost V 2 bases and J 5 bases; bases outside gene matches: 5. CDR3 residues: CASSPDAGGTEAFF. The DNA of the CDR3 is TGTGCCAGCTCACCAGACGCAGGGGGAACTGAAGCTTTCTTT.

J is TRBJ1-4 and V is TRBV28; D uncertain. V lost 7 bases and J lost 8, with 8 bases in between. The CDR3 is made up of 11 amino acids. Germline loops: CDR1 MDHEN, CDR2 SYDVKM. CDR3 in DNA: TGTGCCAGCACCTACGGGGAAAAACTGTTTTTT. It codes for CASTYGEKLFF.

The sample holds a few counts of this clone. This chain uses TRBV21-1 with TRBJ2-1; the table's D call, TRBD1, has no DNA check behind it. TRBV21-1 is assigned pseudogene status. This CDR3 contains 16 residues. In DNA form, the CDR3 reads TGTGCCAGCAGCAAATTTCAGCACAGTACAAACAATGAGCAGTTCTTC. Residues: CASSKFQHSTNNEQFF.

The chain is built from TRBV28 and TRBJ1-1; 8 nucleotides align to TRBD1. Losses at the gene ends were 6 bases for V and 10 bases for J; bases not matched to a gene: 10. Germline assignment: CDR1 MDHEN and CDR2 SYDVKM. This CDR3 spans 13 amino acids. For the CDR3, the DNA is TGTGCCAGCAGCCCAATTTTCGACAGGGGAGCTTTCTTT. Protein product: CASSPIFDRGAFF.

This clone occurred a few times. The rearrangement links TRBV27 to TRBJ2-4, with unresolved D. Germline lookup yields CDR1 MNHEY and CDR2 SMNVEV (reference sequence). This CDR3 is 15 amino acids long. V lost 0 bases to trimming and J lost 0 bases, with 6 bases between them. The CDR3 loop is CASSLSQAAKNIQYF. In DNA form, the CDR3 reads TGTGCCAGCAGTTTATCGCAGGCAGCCAAAAACATTCAGTACTTC.

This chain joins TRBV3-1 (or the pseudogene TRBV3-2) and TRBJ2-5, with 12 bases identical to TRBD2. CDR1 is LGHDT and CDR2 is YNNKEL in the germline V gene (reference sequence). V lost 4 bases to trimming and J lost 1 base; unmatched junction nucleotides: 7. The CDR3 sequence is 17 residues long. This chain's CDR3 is CASSRPSGRAGQETQYF. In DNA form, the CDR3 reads TGTGCCAGCAGCCGCCCTAGCGGGAGGGCCGGCCAAGAGACCCAGTACTTC.

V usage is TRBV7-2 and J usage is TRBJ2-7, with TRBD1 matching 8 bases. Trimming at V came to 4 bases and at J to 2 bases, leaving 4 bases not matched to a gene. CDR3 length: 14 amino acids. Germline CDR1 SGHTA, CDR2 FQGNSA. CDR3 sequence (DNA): TGTGCCAGCAGCTCCGGGACAGGTCCCTACGAGCAGTACTTC. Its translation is CASSSGTGPYEQYF.